This T cell receptor beta chain was identified in a study of T cell responses to AZD1222 COVID-19 vaccine. V lost 3 bases to trimming and J lost 5 bases; unmatched junction nucleotides: 5. Germline V gives CDR1 PRHDT, CDR2 FYEKMQ (reference sequence). The CDR3 contains 14 residues. Of note for this clone: What it recognizes is unknown.

Notes on the study in general: Spike was spanned by vaccine-associated CD4 TCRs, which were dominant at 160-218 and 743-854. Vaccination with two AZD1222 doses was followed by a rise in Spike-specific TCR breadth and depth. Clonal diversity was possibly underestimated; the donors were predominantly white British and more often female.

Using immunoSEQ multiplex PCR, the repertoire was profiled, and TCRdb retains in-frame clones only, with some absent. Recorded for this sample: 150,000 or so clones. The specimen sequenced was peripheral blood. The rearrangement uses TRBV13 and TRBJ1-2; 8 bases map to TRBD1. The receptor comes from an adult in good health. The CDR3 DNA is TGTGCCAGCAGCTTTGGACAGGGTGTTTATGGCTACACCTTC. Translation gives CASSFGQGVYGYTF.